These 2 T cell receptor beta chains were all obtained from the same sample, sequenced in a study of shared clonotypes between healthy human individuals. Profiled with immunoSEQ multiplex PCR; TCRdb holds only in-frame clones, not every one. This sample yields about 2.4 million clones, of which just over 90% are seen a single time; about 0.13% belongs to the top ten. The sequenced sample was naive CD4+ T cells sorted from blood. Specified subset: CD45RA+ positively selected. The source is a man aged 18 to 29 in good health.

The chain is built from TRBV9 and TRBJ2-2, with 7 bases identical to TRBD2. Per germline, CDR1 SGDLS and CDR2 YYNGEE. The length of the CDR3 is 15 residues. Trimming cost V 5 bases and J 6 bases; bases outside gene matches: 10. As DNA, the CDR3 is TGTGCCAGCAGACGCGGGGGACCAAAACCCGGGGAGCTGTTTTTT. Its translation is CASRRGGPKPGELFF.

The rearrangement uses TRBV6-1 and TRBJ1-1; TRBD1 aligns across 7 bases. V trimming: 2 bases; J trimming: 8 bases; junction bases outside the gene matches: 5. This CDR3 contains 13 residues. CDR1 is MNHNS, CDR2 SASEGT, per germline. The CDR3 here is CASSEPTGLEAFF. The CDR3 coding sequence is TGTGCCAGCAGTGAACCGACAGGGCTAGAAGCTTTCTTT.